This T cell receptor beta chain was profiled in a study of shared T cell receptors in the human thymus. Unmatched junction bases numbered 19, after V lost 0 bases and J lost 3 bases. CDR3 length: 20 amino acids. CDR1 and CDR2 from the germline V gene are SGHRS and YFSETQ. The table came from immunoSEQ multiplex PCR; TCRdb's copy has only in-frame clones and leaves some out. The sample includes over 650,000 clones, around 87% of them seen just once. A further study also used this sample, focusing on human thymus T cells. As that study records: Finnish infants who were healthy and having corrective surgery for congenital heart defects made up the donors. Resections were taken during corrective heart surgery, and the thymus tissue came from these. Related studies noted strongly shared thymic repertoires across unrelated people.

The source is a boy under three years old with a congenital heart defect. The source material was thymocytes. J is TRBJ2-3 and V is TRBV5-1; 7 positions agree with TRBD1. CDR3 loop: CASSLDQGDTQPPSTDTQYF. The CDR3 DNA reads TGCGCCAGCAGCTTGGACCAGGGGGACACACAACCGCCCAGTACAGATACGCAGTATTTT.